This entry lists 6 T cell receptor beta chains sequenced from one sample in a study of blood T cells in healthy people across ages. Alongside a J-beta primer mix, a sample-barcoded 5' primer served in a second PCR lasting roughly 7 to 11 cycles. Each CDR3 protein is one row after TCRdb ran MiXCR on the 5' RACE reads. Here the sample spans over a million distinct CDR3 sequences, 40% to 45% being singletons. The sequencing sample was made of blood. The receptors were sampled from a woman in her sixties or seventies in good health.

This chain joins TRBV29-1 and TRBJ2-7; no definite D call. Germline values: CDR1 SQVTM, CDR2 ANQGSEA. There are 10 residues in the CDR3. Trimming removed 5 bases from V and 5 bases from J, with 7 bases in between. This chain's CDR3 is CSVQQHEQYF. DNA for the CDR3: TGCAGCGTTCAACAACACGAGCAGTACTTC.

This sequence joins TRBV18 and TRBJ2-7; a possible D gene is TRBD2 (5 bases). Germline V gives CDR1 KGHSH, CDR2 LQKENI. Trimming took 4 bases from V and 0 from J, leaving 22 bases between them. CDR3 length: 18 amino acids. The CDR3: CASSRFPPPSTSSYEQYF. The DNA for the CDR3 is TGTGCCAGCTCACGATTTCCCCCCCCCAGCACTAGCTCCTACGAGCAGTACTTC. The full variable domain, in which reference TRBV18 and TRBJ2-7 provide the parts outside the CDR3, is NAGVMQNPRHLVRRRGQEARLRCSPMKGHSHVYWYRQLPEEGLKFMVYLQKENIIDESGMPKERFSAEFPKEGPSILRIQQVVRGDSAAYFCASSRFPPPSTSSYEQYFGPGTRLTVT.

This clonotype has just a few counts. This chain links TRBV15 with TRBJ1-2; no firm D call. The CDR3 is 14 residues long. V was trimmed by 0 bases and J by 3 bases, leaving 8 bases between them. CDR1 is LNHNV, CDR2 YYDKDF, per germline (reference sequence). The CDR3 DNA is TGTGCCACCAGCAGAGACAGGTCGTACTATGGCTACACCTTC. Protein product: CATSRDRSYYGYTF. The full variable domain, its missing parts supplied by reference TRBV15 and TRBJ1-2, is DAMVIQNPRYQVTQFGKPVTLSCSQTLNHNVMYWYQQKSSQAPKLLFHYYDKDFNNEADTPDNFQSRRPNTSFCFLDIRSPGLGDTAMYLCATSRDRSYYGYTFGSGTRLTVV.

This chain joins TRBV5-5 and TRBJ2-7, with 13 bases identical to TRBD2. The CDR3 loop spans 16 amino acids. The germline CDR1 and CDR2 sequences are SGHKS and YYEKEE (reference sequence). The junction had 5 bases not matched to a gene; V was cut back by 5 bases and J by 0 bases. The CDR3 loop reads CASRTSGRLGSYEQYF. The CDR3 DNA follows: TGTGCCAGCAGGACTAGCGGGAGGCTGGGCTCCTACGAGCAGTACTTC.

J is TRBJ1-2 and V is TRBV27; 9 bases fit TRBD1. V lost 5 bases to trimming and J lost 6 bases; unmatched junction nucleotides: 4. Per germline, CDR1 MNHEY and CDR2 SMNVEV (reference sequence). The CDR3 sequence is 13 residues long. This CDR3 is CASSGTGRDGYTF. The CDR3 DNA reads as TGTGCCAGCAGTGGGACAGGGAGAGATGGCTACACCTTC.

This clonotype was observed a single time. The chain carries TRBV7-3 and TRBJ2-5, with D unresolved. The CDR3 has 15 residues. The V end was cut by 2 bases, the J end by 5 bases, with 15 bases between. The germline CDR1 and CDR2 sequences are SGHTA and FQGTGA. This CDR3 is CASSLESLEGETQYF. Written as DNA, the CDR3 is TGTGCCAGCAGCTTAGAGAGTCTAGAAGGGGAGACCCAGTACTTC.